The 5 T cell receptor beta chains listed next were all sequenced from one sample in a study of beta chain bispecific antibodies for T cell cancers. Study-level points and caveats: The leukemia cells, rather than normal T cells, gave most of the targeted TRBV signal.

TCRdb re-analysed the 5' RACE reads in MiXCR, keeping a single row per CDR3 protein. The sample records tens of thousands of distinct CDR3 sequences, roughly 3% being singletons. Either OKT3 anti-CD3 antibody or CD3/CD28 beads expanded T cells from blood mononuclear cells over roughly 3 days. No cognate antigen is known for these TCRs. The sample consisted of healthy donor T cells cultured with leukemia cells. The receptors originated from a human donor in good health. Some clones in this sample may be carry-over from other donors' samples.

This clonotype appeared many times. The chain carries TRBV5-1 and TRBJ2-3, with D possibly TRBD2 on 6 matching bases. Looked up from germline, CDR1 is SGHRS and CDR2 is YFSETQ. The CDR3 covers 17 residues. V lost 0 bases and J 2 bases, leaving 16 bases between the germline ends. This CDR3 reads CASSLDSLARNTDTQYF. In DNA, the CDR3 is TGCGCCAGCAGCTTGGATTCTCTAGCGAGGAACACAGATACGCAGTATTTT.

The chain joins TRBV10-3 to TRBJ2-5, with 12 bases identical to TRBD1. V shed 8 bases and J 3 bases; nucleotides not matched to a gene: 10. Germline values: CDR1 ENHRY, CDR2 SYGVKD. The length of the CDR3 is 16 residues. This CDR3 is CAIAGTGGAPEETQYF. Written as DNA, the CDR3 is TGTGCCATCGCCGGGACAGGGGGCGCTCCTGAAGAGACCCAGTACTTC.

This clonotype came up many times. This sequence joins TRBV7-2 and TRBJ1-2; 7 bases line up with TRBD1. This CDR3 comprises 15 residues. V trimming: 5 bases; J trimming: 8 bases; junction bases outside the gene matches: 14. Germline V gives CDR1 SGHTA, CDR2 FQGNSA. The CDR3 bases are TGTGCCAGCAGCCTAAATCCGGGACAGTTTTACGGCTACACCTTC. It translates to CASSLNPGQFYGYTF.

The CDR3 spells CASSLNAEAFF. CDR3 DNA: TGTGCCAGCAGCTTAAATGCTGAAGCTTTCTTT. J is TRBJ1-1 and V is TRBV7-9; D unresolved. The ends were cut back, 2 bases at V and 6 bases at J, with 4 bases in the middle. The length of the CDR3 is 11 residues. Germline V gene lookup returns CDR1 SEHNR and CDR2 FQNEAQ (reference sequence).

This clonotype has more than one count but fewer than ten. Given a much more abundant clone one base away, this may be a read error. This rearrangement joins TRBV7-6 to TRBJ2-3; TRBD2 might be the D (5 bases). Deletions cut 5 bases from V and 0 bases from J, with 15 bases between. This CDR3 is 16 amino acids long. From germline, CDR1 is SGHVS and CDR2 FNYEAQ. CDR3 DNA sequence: TGTGCCAGCAGCCGATTGGATCTAGCTAGCACAGATACGCAGTATTTT. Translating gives CASSRLDLASTDTQYF.